Listed below are T cell receptor beta chains from one sample, sequenced in a study of tumor-infiltrating lymphocytes in primary liver carcinoma. TCRdb reprocessed the multiplex PCR reads with MiXCR, giving one entry per CDR3 protein. Here the sample spans about 78,000 distinct CDR3 sequences, over 60% being singletons. Material: liver tumor tissue from sampling region 4. Every receptor here comes from a man in his forties or fifties with primary liver carcinoma and hepatitis B virus infection. Both conserved end residues are part of each CDR3. The D gene is left open where the match is weak. A row's size may be missing; if present it is once, few, many or a size class.

j_call: TRBJ1-1; v_call: TRBV6-1; d_call: -; clone_size: once; cdr3_nt: TGTGCCAGTAGTCCGACACTGAACACTGAAGCTTTCTTT; cdr3_aa: CASSPTLNTEAFF
j_call: TRBJ2-2; v_call: TRBV12-3/TRBV12-4; d_call: -; clone_size: -; cdr3_nt: TGTGGCAGCAGGCTAACCCAGTTGACCGGGAAGCTGTTTTTT; cdr3_aa: CGSRLTQLTGKLFF
j_call: TRBJ2-3; v_call: TRBV7-9; d_call: -; clone_size: -; cdr3_nt: TGTGACAGCAGTTCGAACTCGGGGTGGGGCACAGATACGCAGTATTTT; cdr3_aa: CDSSSNSGWGTDTQYF
j_call: TRBJ2-3; v_call: TRBV10-3; d_call: TRBD2; clone_size: -; cdr3_nt: TGTGCCATCTCAAGAAGGATTCTAGCGGGAGAGGGGACAGATATGCAATATTTT; cdr3_aa: CAISRRILAGEGTDMQYF
j_call: TRBJ2-2; v_call: TRBV6-4; d_call: -; clone_size: -; cdr3_nt: TGTGCCAGCCGTGACTTGGGTACCGGGGAGCTGTTTTTT; cdr3_aa: CASRDLGTGELFF
j_call: TRBJ2-7; v_call: TRBV6-5; d_call: TRBD2; clone_size: many; cdr3_nt: TGTGCCAGCAACCCTCTAGCGGGAGCGGGGGAGCAGTACTTC; cdr3_aa: CASNPLAGAGEQYF
j_call: TRBJ2-7; v_call: TRBV4-1; d_call: TRBD2; clone_size: medium-sized; cdr3_nt: TGCGCCAGCAGCCAAAAGGGACTAGCAAACTACGAGCAGTACTTC; cdr3_aa: CASSQKGLANYEQYF
j_call: TRBJ2-7; v_call: TRBV5-1; d_call: TRBD1; clone_size: -; cdr3_nt: TGCGCCAGCAGCTTGGGAGAAGGACCGGACAGGCCCTACGAGCAGTACTTC; cdr3_aa: CASSLGEGPDRPYEQYF
j_call: TRBJ2-1; v_call: TRBV5-6; d_call: TRBD2; clone_size: -; cdr3_nt: TGTGCCAGCAGCTTTCGGGGACTAGCATTCTACAATGAGCAGTTCTTC; cdr3_aa: CASSFRGLAFYNEQFF
j_call: TRBJ2-5; v_call: TRBV2; d_call: TRBD2; clone_size: few; cdr3_nt: TGTGCCAGCAGTGACCTTGGACTAGCGGGAGAGACCCAGTACTTC; cdr3_aa: CASSDLGLAGETQYF
j_call: TRBJ2-3; v_call: TRBV10-2; d_call: -; clone_size: -; cdr3_nt: TGCGCCAGCACCCAGGGATTCGAACTAGTCCAGTACTTT; cdr3_aa: CASTQGFELVQYF
j_call: TRBJ2-7; v_call: TRBV19; d_call: -; clone_size: -; cdr3_nt: TGTGCCAGTAGTGCTAGCATTCCCGTGACAGGTTCCTACGAGCAGTACTTT; cdr3_aa: CASSASIPVTGSYEQYF
j_call: TRBJ1-1; v_call: TRBV5-1; d_call: -; clone_size: many; cdr3_nt: TGCGCCAGCAGCCCTGGGGCCGGGAACACTGAAGCTTTCTTT; cdr3_aa: CASSPGAGNTEAFF
j_call: TRBJ2-2; v_call: TRBV12-3/TRBV12-4; d_call: TRBD1; clone_size: -; cdr3_nt: TGTGCCAGCAGTTTAGCAGGAGGGAAGACAGGGGCGAACACCGGGGAGCTGTTTTTT; cdr3_aa: CASSLAGGKTGANTGELFF
j_call: TRBJ1-1; v_call: TRBV12-3/TRBV12-4; d_call: -; clone_size: -; cdr3_nt: TGTGCCAGCAGTGTTCGCTCAGCGGGTGACACTGAAGTTTTCTTT; cdr3_aa: CASSVRSAGDTEVFF
j_call: TRBJ2-3; v_call: TRBV11-1; d_call: TRBD2; clone_size: few; cdr3_nt: TGTGCCAGCGGCAAGGGGCTAGCGGTTGGCACAGATACGCAGTATTTT; cdr3_aa: CASGKGLAVGTDTQYF
j_call: TRBJ2-1; v_call: TRBV6-1; d_call: TRBD1; clone_size: -; cdr3_nt: TGTGGCAGCAGTGAAGCGCAGGGGGCCTACAATGAGCAGTCCTTC; cdr3_aa: CGSSEAQGAYNEQSF
j_call: TRBJ2-7; v_call: TRBV11-2; d_call: -; clone_size: -; cdr3_nt: TGTGCCAACAGCGTAGGGCTAGGGGGTCCCTACGAGCAGTACTTC; cdr3_aa: CANSVGLGGPYEQYF
j_call: TRBJ1-1; v_call: TRBV7-3; d_call: -; clone_size: many; cdr3_nt: TGTGCCAGCAGCCTGATGGGGAACACTGAAGCTTTCTTT; cdr3_aa: CASSLMGNTEAFF
j_call: TRBJ2-1; v_call: TRBV24-1; d_call: TRBD2; clone_size: -; cdr3_nt: TGTGCCACCAGTGATTTGCCGGGAAGGGAGGGGTACAATGAGCAGTTCTTC; cdr3_aa: CATSDLPGREGYNEQFF
j_call: TRBJ1-6; v_call: TRBV28; d_call: -; clone_size: few; cdr3_nt: TGTGCCAGCAGTTTACCAGGGGAAAGCTCCTATAATTCACCCCTCCACTTT; cdr3_aa: CASSLPGESSYNSPLHF
j_call: TRBJ1-2; v_call: TRBV27; d_call: TRBD1; clone_size: few; cdr3_nt: TGTGCCAGCAGCTTTGACAGGGGCTATGGCTACACCTTC; cdr3_aa: CASSFDRGYGYTF
j_call: TRBJ2-7; v_call: TRBV29-1; d_call: -; clone_size: many; cdr3_nt: TGCAGCGTTAGAAAGGGGTACGAGCAGTACTTC; cdr3_aa: CSVRKGYEQYF
j_call: TRBJ2-3; v_call: TRBV4-1; d_call: -; clone_size: -; cdr3_nt: TGCGCCAGCAGCCAATGGAAGGCCACAGATACGCAGTATTTT; cdr3_aa: CASSQWKATDTQYF
j_call: TRBJ2-5; v_call: TRBV11-2; d_call: TRBD2; clone_size: -; cdr3_nt: TGTGCCAGCAGCGAAGGACTAGCGGGAGCCTGGGCCCAAGAGACCCAGTACTTC; cdr3_aa: CASSEGLAGAWAQETQYF
j_call: TRBJ2-3; v_call: TRBV4-2; d_call: TRBD2; clone_size: -; cdr3_nt: TGTGCCAGCAGCCCTGGGGGGGGTGACAATCAGCCCCAGTATTTT; cdr3_aa: CASSPGGGDNQPQYF
j_call: TRBJ2-7; v_call: TRBV6-1; d_call: -; clone_size: -; cdr3_nt: TGTGTCAGCGGGGCTCCGGGACAGAGATCCTACGAGCAGTACTTT; cdr3_aa: CVSGAPGQRSYEQYF
j_call: TRBJ2-1; v_call: TRBV5-1; d_call: TRBD2; clone_size: once; cdr3_nt: TGCGCCACCAGTTTACTAGCGGGAGAAATTAATGATCAGTTCTTC; cdr3_aa: CATSLLAGEINDQFF
j_call: TRBJ2-3; v_call: TRBV4-2; d_call: TRBD2; clone_size: -; cdr3_nt: TGTGCCAGCAGCCAAGATATAGCGGGAGGGCCAGATACACGGTATTTT; cdr3_aa: CASSQDIAGGPDTRYF
j_call: TRBJ2-6; v_call: TRBV5-1; d_call: TRBD1; clone_size: -; cdr3_nt: TGCGCCAGCGGCTTGCAGGCAGGGGGCTACTCTGGGGCCAACGTCCTGACCTTC; cdr3_aa: CASGLQAGGYSGANVLTF
j_call: TRBJ2-2; v_call: TRBV11-2; d_call: -; clone_size: -; cdr3_nt: TGTGCAAGCAGCTTTGATCGGGACGGGGTCGGCACCGGGGAGCTATTTTTT; cdr3_aa: CASSFDRDGVGTGELFF
j_call: TRBJ1-5; v_call: TRBV12-3/TRBV12-4; d_call: -; clone_size: -; cdr3_nt: TGTGCAAACAGTCTCGGAGGACAGTATAATCAGCCCCAGCATTTT; cdr3_aa: CANSLGGQYNQPQHF
j_call: TRBJ2-5; v_call: TRBV28; d_call: -; clone_size: -; cdr3_nt: TGTGCCAGCTGTGCACGTAGGCGGGCGAGCGCGAGGGAGACCCAGTACTTC; cdr3_aa: CASCARRRASARETQYF
j_call: TRBJ2-3; v_call: TRBV6-6; d_call: -; clone_size: -; cdr3_nt: TGTGCTAGCAGTTATAGCGTGAGCGGGACAGATACGCAGTATTTT; cdr3_aa: CASSYSVSGTDTQYF
j_call: TRBJ2-3; v_call: TRBV6-5; d_call: TRBD2; clone_size: -; cdr3_nt: TGTGCCAGCGGTTCCTTCCGCATAGCGGGAGGAGGAGATACGCAGTATTTT; cdr3_aa: CASGSFRIAGGGDTQYF
j_call: TRBJ2-7; v_call: TRBV5-5; d_call: TRBD1; clone_size: -; cdr3_nt: TGTGCCAGCAGCTTGGTCCCCCGGACAGGGGGAATCTACGGGCAGTACTTC; cdr3_aa: CASSLVPRTGGIYGQYF
j_call: TRBJ2-7; v_call: TRBV7-8; d_call: TRBD2; clone_size: -; cdr3_nt: TGTGCCAGCAGCTTGAGCGGGAGTGGGTACGAGCAGTACTTC; cdr3_aa: CASSLSGSGYEQYF
j_call: TRBJ2-7; v_call: TRBV30; d_call: -; clone_size: -; cdr3_nt: TGTGCCTGGATTCCTGGGGCGGGCGAGCAGTACTTT; cdr3_aa: CAWIPGAGEQYF
j_call: TRBJ1-2; v_call: TRBV4-1; d_call: TRBD1; clone_size: -; cdr3_nt: TGCGCCAGCAGTATCGAGAGGACAGGGACTAACTATGGCTACACCTTC; cdr3_aa: CASSIERTGTNYGYTF
j_call: TRBJ2-7; v_call: TRBV20-1; d_call: -; clone_size: -; cdr3_nt: TGCAGTGCTGCACTACGAACCGAGCAGTACTTC; cdr3_aa: CSAALRTEQYF
j_call: TRBJ2-1; v_call: TRBV19; d_call: -; clone_size: -; cdr3_nt: TGTGCCAGTGGTATGGCTGGAGGTCACAATGAGCAGTTCTTT; cdr3_aa: CASGMAGGHNEQFF